A selection of T cell receptor beta chains follows, all from one sample in a study of cytomegalovirus exposure and HLA in healthy donors. Profiling relied on immunoSEQ multiplex PCR, and the TCRdb table lists in-frame clones only, not all of them. Of about 140,000 clones listed, about three quarters are singletons. The source material was PBMCs. Source of these receptors: a woman aged 40 to 50 in good health and CMV-seronegative. Each CDR3 is given with its conserved first and last residue. Each record gives: J gene, D gene, V gene, clone size, CDR3 protein, CDR3 DNA. D genes are given only for firm matches. Size values are once, few and many counts, or a class for expanded clones, and some rows have none.

TRBJ2-3 | TRBD2 | TRBV11-2 | . | CASSSPQAGGHLGTQYF | TGTGCCAGCAGCTCCCCGCAAGCGGGGGGCCACCTCGGTACGCAGTATTTT
TRBJ2-1 | . | TRBV5-8 | . | CASSPSPARGNEQFF | TGTGCCAGCAGCCCATCCCCCGCTAGAGGCAATGAGCAGTTCTTC
TRBJ2-5 | . | TRBV28 | . | CASSSLGGGDQETQYF | TGTGCCAGCAGTTCCCTAGGGGGAGGGGACCAAGAGACCCAGTACTTC
TRBJ2-5 | . | TRBV2 | . | CASSEHETQYF | TGTGCCAGCAGTGAACATGAGACCCAGTACTTC
TRBJ1-2 | TRBD1 | TRBV6-1 | . | CASRDGTGTYGYTF | TGTGCCAGCAGAGATGGGACAGGGACCTATGGCTACACCTTC
TRBJ1-1 | . | TRBV6-5 | few | CASSERLGVTEAFF | TGTGCCAGCAGCGAACGACTAGGTGTGACTGAAGCTTTCTTT
TRBJ2-2 | . | TRBV5-1 | . | CASSLGGSGELFF | TGCGCCAGCAGCTTGGGAGGTTCCGGGGAGCTGTTTTTT
TRBJ1-2 | TRBD1 | TRBV27 | . | CASSLGGGVYGYTF | TGTGCCAGCAGTTTAGGAGGGGGCGTGTATGGCTACACCTTC
TRBJ1-6 | . | TRBV27 | . | CASSSRLMRGRGSPLHF | TGTGCCAGCAGTTCGCGATTAATGCGGGGGAGGGGGTCACCCCTCCACTTT
TRBJ1-5 | . | TRBV6-6 | . | CASSSTGREGNQPQHF | TGTGCCAGCAGTTCAACAGGGAGGGAGGGCAATCAGCCCCAGCATTTT
TRBJ2-1 | TRBD2 | TRBV25-1 | . | CASSPAHVGGAIEQFF | TGTGCCAGCAGTCCTGCCCACGTCGGGGGGGCTATTGAGCAGTTCTTC
TRBJ2-3 | TRBD2 | TRBV10-2 | . | CASRDPSGGPTDTQYF | TGCGCCAGCAGGGACCCTAGCGGGGGGCCCACAGATACGCAGTATTTT
TRBJ2-1 | . | TRBV11-3 | . | CASSLEAGSYNEQFF | TGTGCCAGCAGTTTAGAGGCGGGGTCCTACAATGAGCAGTTCTTC
TRBJ2-2 | . | TRBV4-1 | . | CASSQDLGQANTGELFF | TGCGCCAGCAGCCAAGATCTTGGGCAAGCGAACACCGGGGAGCTGTTTTTT
TRBJ1-2 | . | TRBV6-1 | . | CASSAPRGAGYTF | TGTGCCAGCAGTGCACCGCGTGGGGCGGGCTACACCTTC
TRBJ2-5 | TRBD2 | TRBV5-6 | once | CASSSSGGPQETQYF | TGTGCCAGCAGCAGTAGCGGGGGGCCTCAAGAGACCCAGTACTTC
TRBJ2-5 | . | TRBV18 | . | CASSPSGKETQYF | TGTGCCAGCTCACCTAGCGGAAAAGAGACCCAGTACTTC
TRBJ2-3 | . | TRBV7-2 | once | CASSRGRGMDTQYF | TGTGCCAGCAGCCGGGGTCGGGGTATGGATACGCAGTATTTT
TRBJ2-1 | TRBD2 | TRBV6-1 | . | CASSEWAGGPENEQFF | TGTGCCAGCAGTGAATGGGCGGGGGGGCCGGAAAATGAGCAGTTCTTC
TRBJ2-5 | TRBD2 | TRBV7-6 | . | CASSSRLAGGPRQETQYF | TGTGCCAGCAGCTCCCGACTAGCGGGGGGGCCACGGCAAGAGACCCAGTACTTC
TRBJ1-2 | . | TRBV7-5 | . | CARSLSNRGYGYTF | TGTGCCAGAAGCCTCTCAAACAGGGGATATGGCTACACCTTC
TRBJ1-5 | . | TRBV6-4 | . | CASRIGARGNQPQHF | TGTGCCAGCAGGATAGGAGCACGGGGCAATCAGCCCCAGCATTTT